This T cell receptor beta chain was found in a study of cytomegalovirus exposure and HLA in healthy donors. This CDR3 contains 15 residues. V lost 3 bases and J 0 bases, leaving 12 bases between the germline ends. Germline assignment: CDR1 MGHRA and CDR2 YSYEKL. A note on this clone: Its antigen remains unknown.

13 Jbeta primers and 60 Vbeta primers were used for the PCR. Produced via immunoSEQ multiplex PCR; TCRdb's table is partial and in-frame only. The repertoire consists of 200,000 to 250,000 clones, with roughly four fifths occurring once and the leading ten covering 7% to 9%. Study-wide points: More than 150 TCR beta chains were listed as cytomegalovirus-associated. Relative to the approximately 700-donor mean, N-insertions were reportedly fewer in an Asian-associated ancestry cluster in a later analysis.

The rearrangement joins TRBV4-1 to TRBJ2-7, with D hard to call. Material for sequencing was PBMCs. This receptor was taken from a woman aged 60 to 75 in good health and CMV-seropositive. CDR3 amino acids: CASSQRLVASYEQYF. In DNA form, the CDR3 reads TGCGCCAGCAGCCAGAGGTTAGTGGCCTCCTACGAGCAGTACTTC.